These 6 T cell receptor beta chains were all obtained from the same sample, sequenced in a study of cytomegalovirus exposure and HLA in healthy donors. TCRdb keeps only in-frame clones here, not all; method: immunoSEQ multiplex PCR. Among under 75,000 clones listed, approximately 80% were seen once. Sample: PBMCs. The receptors were sampled from a man in his thirties or forties in good health and CMV-seronegative.

Here the CDR3 reads CAVAGPGDRDTQYF. The CDR3 nucleotides read TGTGCCGTAGCCGGGCCAGGGGATCGAGATACGCAGTATTTT. The chain is built from TRBV7-7 and TRBJ2-3; D might be TRBD1 (6 bases). The CDR3 sequence is 14 residues long. The V end lost 11 bases, the J end lost 5 bases, and 20 bases lay between the germline ends. Germline V gene sequence: CDR1 SSHAT, CDR2 FNYEAQ (reference sequence). Variable domain in full (rest from reference TRBV7-7 and TRBJ2-3): GAGVSQSPRYKVTKRGQDVTLRCDPISSHATLYWYQQALGQGPEFLTYFNYEAQPDKSGLPSDRFSAERPEGSISTLTIQRTEQRDSAMYRCAVAGPGDRDTQYFGPGTRLTVL.

This rearrangement joins TRBV13 to TRBJ1-6; tentatively, D is TRBD1 (6 bases). Germline V lookup: CDR1 PRHDT, CDR2 FYEKMQ (reference sequence). The V gene lost 2 bases and the J gene lost 7 bases, with 12 bases spanning the gap. The CDR3 sequence is 15 residues long. The CDR3, as DNA: TGTGCCAGCAGCTTACCCCAGGGGCAGAATTCACCCCTCCACTTT. Residues: CASSLPQGQNSPLHF.

The chain uses TRBV6-5 and TRBJ1-1; 7 bases are shared with TRBD1. The J segment lost 4 bases and the V segment lost 5 bases, leaving 7 bases of the junction unmatched. The V gene's germline CDR1 is MNHEY and CDR2 SVGAGI. The CDR3 is made up of 14 amino acids. DNA for the CDR3: TGTGCCAGCAGTCACAGGGGTGGGGGCACTGAAGCTTTCTTT. Residues: CASSHRGGGTEAFF.

The rearrangement joins TRBV30 to TRBJ2-1; TRBD2 is a possible D gene (6 bases). Trimming took off 0 bases at V and 9 bases at J, with 15 bases between the two ends. From germline, CDR1 is GTSNPN and CDR2 SVGIG (reference sequence). The CDR3 contains 14 residues. The CDR3: CAWSVRRGLGEQFF. The DNA for the CDR3 is TGTGCCTGGAGTGTACGTCGGGGGTTAGGTGAGCAGTTCTTC. The full variable domain, its missing parts supplied by reference TRBV30 and TRBJ2-1, is SQTIHQWPATLVQPVGSPLSLECTVEGTSNPNLYWYRQAAGRGLQLLFYSVGIGQISSEVPQNLSASRPQDRQFILSSKKLLLSDSGFYLCAWSVRRGLGEQFFGPGTRLTVL.

The V and J genes are TRBV27 and TRBJ2-7, with 11 bases that match TRBD2. Trimming at V came to 5 bases and at J to 4 bases, leaving 10 bases not matched to a gene. The germline V gene has CDR1 MNHEY and CDR2 SMNVEV (reference sequence). The CDR3 contains 16 residues. The DNA of the CDR3 is TGTGCCAGCAGTCCCGTAGCGGGAGGGATCCTATACGAGCAGTACGTC. Protein sequence: CASSPVAGGILYEQYV.

The chain joins TRBV6-1 to TRBJ2-7, with 7 bases lining up with TRBD1. Germline CDR1 is MNHNS and CDR2 is SASEGT. The ends lost 1 base at V and 0 bases at J; junction bases unmatched: 0. This CDR3 region has 14 residues. The CDR3 DNA sequence: TGTGCCAGCAGTGAAGGGGACAGCTCCTACGAGCAGTACGTC. Protein sequence: CASSEGDSSYEQYV.